This is a list of T cell receptor beta chains from one sample in a study of cytomegalovirus exposure and HLA in healthy donors. TCRdb's table, derived via immunoSEQ multiplex PCR, lists solely in-frame clones and lacks some. This sample has around 130,000 clones, with 81% found just once. The specimen was PBMCs. These receptors originate from a man younger than 30 in good health and CMV-seronegative. The CDR3 runs from the conserved cysteine through the conserved F or W. D genes are given only for firm matches. Clone sizes are given selectively: once, few, many, or a class where the clone is expanded.

j_call d_call clone_size v_call cdr3_nt cdr3_aa
TRBJ1-1 TRBD1 few TRBV9 TGTGCCAGCAGCTCCCACAGGGGTGTGGACACTGAAGCTTTCTTT CASSSHRGVDTEAFF
TRBJ1-1 TRBD1 - TRBV27 TGTGCCAGCAGTTTCTTGGGACAGGGGAACACTGAAGCTTTCTTT CASSFLGQGNTEAFF
TRBJ1-2 TRBD1 - TRBV7-2 TGTGCCAGCAGCTCATCAGGGGGCGCTTTGGGCGGCTACACCTTC CASSSSGGALGGYTF
TRBJ1-5 - - TRBV2 TGTGCCAGCAGTGAAAGGAGGGGCCAGCCCCAGCATTTT CASSERRGQPQHF
TRBJ1-1 - - TRBV30 TGTGCCTGGATAAGGGGGGGGACTGAAGCTTTCTTT CAWIRGGTEAFF
TRBJ1-6 TRBD1 - TRBV5-1 TGCGCCAGCAGCTTGATCGGGACAGGGGATTCACCCCTCCACTTT CASSLIGTGDSPLHF
TRBJ2-2 - - TRBV6-1 TGTGCCAGCAGTGAAGGTGTGGGAGAGACCGGGGAGCTGTTTTTT CASSEGVGETGELFF
TRBJ1-5 TRBD1 few TRBV28 TGTGCCAGCAGTGCAGGACAGGGTTTAAATCAGCCCCAGCATTTT CASSAGQGLNQPQHF
TRBJ2-1 - - TRBV4-1 TGCGCCAGCAGCCGAAAGACTTCGCAACTTTACAATGAGCAGTTCTTC CASSRKTSQLYNEQFF
TRBJ1-2 - - TRBV30 TGTGCCTGGACCCTGGAAGTTAGGACAGTAAACTATGGCTACACCTTC CAWTLEVRTVNYGYTF
TRBJ2-1 - - TRBV11-2 TGTGCCAGCAGCGGCGGACTACCGTCATACAATGAGCAGTTCTTC CASSGGLPSYNEQFF
TRBJ2-7 - - TRBV5-1 TGCGCCAGCAGCGGACAGATTAACTACGAGCAGTACTTC CASSGQINYEQYF
TRBJ1-1 - few TRBV9 TGTGCCAGCAGCCCCCGAGGGAACACTGAAGCTTTCTTT CASSPRGNTEAFF
TRBJ1-3 TRBD1 - TRBV29-1 TGCAGCGTAGCAGACAGGGACTCTGGAAACACCATATATTTT CSVADRDSGNTIYF
TRBJ2-6 - - TRBV14 TGTGCCAGCAGCCAAGCGGGCTCTGGGGCCAACGTCCTGACTTTC CASSQAGSGANVLTF
TRBJ2-7 - - TRBV4-3 TGCGCCAGCAGCCAAGATACGGGTAAGAGCTACGAGCAGTACTTC CASSQDTGKSYEQYF
TRBJ2-7 TRBD1 - TRBV27 TGTGCCAGCAGTTATCGAACAGGGGCCTACGAGCAGTACTTC CASSYRTGAYEQYF
TRBJ2-5 - - TRBV5-1 TGCGCCAGCAGCTTGGGAGCGAGTCAAGAGACCCAGTACTTC CASSLGASQETQYF
TRBJ1-1 - - TRBV7-8 TGTGCCAGCAGCTTAACGATGGCGGACACTGAAGCTTTCTTT CASSLTMADTEAFF
TRBJ2-3 TRBD2 - TRBV7-7 TGTGCTAGCAGCCTTAGCGGGGGCACAGATACGCAGTATTTT CASSLSGGTDTQYF
TRBJ2-2 - - TRBV20-1 TGCAGTGCTAGTTACGGGGAGCTGTTTTTT CSASYGELFF
TRBJ1-6 - - TRBV4-3 TGCGCCAGCAGCCAAGATATGGGCAGGGGTGAATCACCCCTCCACTTT CASSQDMGRGESPLHF
TRBJ1-2 - - TRBV5-1 TGCGCCAGCAGCTTGGACAATATCAGACTCGGGACACCTGAGGGCTACACCTTC CASSLDNIRLGTPEGYTF
TRBJ2-2 TRBD1 once TRBV5-4 TGTGCCAGCAGCCCCGGACAGGGTAAAGCCGGGGAGCTGTTTTTT CASSPGQGKAGELFF
TRBJ2-6 TRBD1 - TRBV4-2 TGTGCCAGCAGCCAAGATCGTACCACAGGGGGACTCCCTGGGGCCAACGTCCTGACTTTC CASSQDRTTGGLPGANVLTF
TRBJ2-7 - - TRBV15 TGTGCCACCAGCAGAGCTAAGATCTACGAGCAGTACTTC CATSRAKIYEQYF